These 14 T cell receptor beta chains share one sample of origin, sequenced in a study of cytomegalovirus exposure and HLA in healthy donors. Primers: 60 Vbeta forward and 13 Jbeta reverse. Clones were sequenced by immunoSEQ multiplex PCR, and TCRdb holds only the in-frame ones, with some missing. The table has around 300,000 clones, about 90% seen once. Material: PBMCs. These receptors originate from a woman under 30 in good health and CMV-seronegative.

CDR3 in DNA: TGTGCCAGCAGCTTCGGACAGGGCGCGCTCCCTTATGGCTACACCTTC. Protein product: CASSFGQGALPYGYTF. The chain carries TRBV5-6 and TRBJ1-2, with 8 bases matching TRBD1. The CDR3 has 16 amino acids. CDR1 and CDR2 from the germline V gene are SGHDT and YYEEEE. The trim removed 2 bases at V and 5 bases at J, leaving 11 bases unmatched.

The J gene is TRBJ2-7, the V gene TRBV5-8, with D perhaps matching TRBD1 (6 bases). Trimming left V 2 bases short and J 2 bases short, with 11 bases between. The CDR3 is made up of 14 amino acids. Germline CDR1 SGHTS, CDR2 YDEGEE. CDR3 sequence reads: CASSFYKGAYEQYF. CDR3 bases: TGTGCCAGCAGCTTTTACAAGGGGGCCTACGAGCAGTACTTC.

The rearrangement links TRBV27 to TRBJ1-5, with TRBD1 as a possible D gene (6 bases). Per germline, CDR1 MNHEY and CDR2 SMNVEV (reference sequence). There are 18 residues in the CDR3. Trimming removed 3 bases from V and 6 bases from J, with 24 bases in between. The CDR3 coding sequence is TGTGCCAGCAGTTTGTTCGGTTGGGCAGGGGAATTCGTTCAGCCCCAGCATTTT. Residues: CASSLFGWAGEFVQPQHF.

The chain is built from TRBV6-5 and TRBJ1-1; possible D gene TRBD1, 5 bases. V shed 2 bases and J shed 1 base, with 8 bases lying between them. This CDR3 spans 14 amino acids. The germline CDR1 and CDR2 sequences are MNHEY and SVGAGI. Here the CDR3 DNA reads TGTGCCAGCAGTTACAGGGGATGGAACACTGAAGCTTTCTTT. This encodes CASSYRGWNTEAFF.

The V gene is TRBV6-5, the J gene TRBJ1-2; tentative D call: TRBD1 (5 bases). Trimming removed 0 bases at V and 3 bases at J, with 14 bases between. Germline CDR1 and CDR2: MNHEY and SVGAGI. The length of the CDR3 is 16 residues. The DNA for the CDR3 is TGTGCCAGCAGTTACTCCAGGGATTCTTTGGACTATGGCTACACCTTC. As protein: CASSYSRDSLDYGYTF.

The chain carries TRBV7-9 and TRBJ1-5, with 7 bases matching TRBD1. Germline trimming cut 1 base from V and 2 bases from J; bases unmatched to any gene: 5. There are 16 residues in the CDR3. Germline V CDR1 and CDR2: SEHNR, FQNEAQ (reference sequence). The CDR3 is CASSLGQGEGNQPQHF. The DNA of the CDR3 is TGTGCCAGCAGCTTAGGACAGGGTGAGGGCAATCAGCCCCAGCATTTT.

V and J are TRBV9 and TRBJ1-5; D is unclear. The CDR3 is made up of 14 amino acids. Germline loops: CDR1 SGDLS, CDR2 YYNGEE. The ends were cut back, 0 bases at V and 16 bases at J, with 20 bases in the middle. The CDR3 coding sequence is TGTGCCAGCAGCGTAGATGCCAGTCCTTATCCCGCCCATTTT. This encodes CASSVDASPYPAHF.

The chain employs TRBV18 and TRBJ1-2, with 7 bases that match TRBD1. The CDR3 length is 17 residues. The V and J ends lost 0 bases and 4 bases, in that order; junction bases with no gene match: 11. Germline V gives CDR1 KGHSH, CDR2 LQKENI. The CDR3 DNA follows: TGTGCCAGCTCACCACCTACTTTAGGACAGGCGATCTATGGCTACACCTTC. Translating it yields CASSPPTLGQAIYGYTF.

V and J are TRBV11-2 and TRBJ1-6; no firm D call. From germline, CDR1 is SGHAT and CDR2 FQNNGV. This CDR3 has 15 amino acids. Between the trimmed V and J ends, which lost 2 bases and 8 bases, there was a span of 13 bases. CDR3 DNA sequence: TGTGCCAGCAGCTTAACCGCGCCCCGATATTCACCCCTCCACTTT. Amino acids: CASSLTAPRYSPLHF. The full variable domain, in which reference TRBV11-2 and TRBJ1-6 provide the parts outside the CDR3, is EAGVAQSPRYKIIEKRQSVAFWCNPISGHATLYWYQQILGQGPKLLIQFQNNGVVDDSQLPKDRFSAERLKGVDSTLKIQPAKLEDSAVYLCASSLTAPRYSPLHFGNGTRLTVT.

The CDR3 bases are TGTGCCAGCAGCTTGTTCGGTGAAGCTTTCTTT. This codes for CASSLFGEAFF. V usage is TRBV5-6 and J usage is TRBJ1-1; the D is unclear. Germline CDR1 reads SGHDT; CDR2 reads YYEEEE. The CDR3 spans 11 residues. The V and J ends lost 1 base and 7 bases respectively, with 5 bases between them.

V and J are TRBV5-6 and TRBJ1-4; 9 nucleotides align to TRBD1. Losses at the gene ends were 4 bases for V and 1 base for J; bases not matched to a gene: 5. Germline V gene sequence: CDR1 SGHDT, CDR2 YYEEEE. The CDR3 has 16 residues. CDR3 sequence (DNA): TGTGCCAGCAGCCCCGGACAGGGGAAAACTAATGAAAAACTGTTTTTT. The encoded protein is CASSPGQGKTNEKLFF. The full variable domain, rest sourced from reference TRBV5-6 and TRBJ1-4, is DAGVTQSPTHLIKTRGQQVTLRCSPKSGHDTVSWYQQALGQGPQFIFQYYEEEERQRGNFPDRFSGHQFPNYSSELNVNALLLGDSALYLCASSPGQGKTNEKLFFGSGTQLSVL.

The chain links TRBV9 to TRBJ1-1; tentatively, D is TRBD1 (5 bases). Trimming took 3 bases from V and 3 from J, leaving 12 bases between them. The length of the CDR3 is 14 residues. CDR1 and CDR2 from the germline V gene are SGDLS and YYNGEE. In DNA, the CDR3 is TGTGCCAGCAGCGCGGGACCGGGGGACACTGAAGCTTTCTTT. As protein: CASSAGPGDTEAFF. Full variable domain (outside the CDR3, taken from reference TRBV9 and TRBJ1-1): DSGVTQTPKHLITATGQRVTLRCSPRSGDLSVYWYQQSLDQGLQFLIQYYNGEERAKGNILERFSAQQFPDLHSELNLSSLELGDSALYFCASSAGPGDTEAFFGQGTRLTVV.

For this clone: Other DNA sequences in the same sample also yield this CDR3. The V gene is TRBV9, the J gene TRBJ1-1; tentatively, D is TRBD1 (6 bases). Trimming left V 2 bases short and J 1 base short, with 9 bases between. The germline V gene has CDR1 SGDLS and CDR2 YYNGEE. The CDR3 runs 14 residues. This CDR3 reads CASSVAGENTEAFF. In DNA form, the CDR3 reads TGTGCCAGCAGCGTCGCAGGGGAGAACACTGAAGCTTTCTTT.

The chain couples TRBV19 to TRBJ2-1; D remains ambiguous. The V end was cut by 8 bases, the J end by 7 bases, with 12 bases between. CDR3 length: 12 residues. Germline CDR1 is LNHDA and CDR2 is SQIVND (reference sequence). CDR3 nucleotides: TGTGCCAGTCCCTCGGAGTCAAATGAGCAGTTCTTC. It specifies CASPSESNEQFF.